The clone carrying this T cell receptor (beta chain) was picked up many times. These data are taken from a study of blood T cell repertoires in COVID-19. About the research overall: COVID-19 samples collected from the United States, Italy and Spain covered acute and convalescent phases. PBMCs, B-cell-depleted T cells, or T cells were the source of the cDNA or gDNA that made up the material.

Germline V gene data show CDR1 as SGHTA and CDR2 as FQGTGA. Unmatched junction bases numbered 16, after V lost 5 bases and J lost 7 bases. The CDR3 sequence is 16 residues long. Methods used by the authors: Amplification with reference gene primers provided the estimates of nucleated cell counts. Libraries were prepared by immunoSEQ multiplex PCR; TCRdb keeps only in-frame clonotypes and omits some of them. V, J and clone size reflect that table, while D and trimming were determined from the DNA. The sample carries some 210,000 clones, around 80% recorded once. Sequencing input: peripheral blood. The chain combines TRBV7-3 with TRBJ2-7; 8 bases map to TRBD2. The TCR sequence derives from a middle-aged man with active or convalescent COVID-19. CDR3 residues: CASSQNAPGLAGEQYF. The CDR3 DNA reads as TGTGCCAGCAGCCAGAACGCCCCTGGACTAGCCGGGGAGCAGTACTTC.